This T cell receptor beta chain is drawn from a study of T cells in Graves' hyperthyroidism and ophthalmopathy. Researchers amplified the TCR beta CDR3 regions from RNA transcripts. The primer set for the first-round RT-PCR of the TCR CDR3 was HTBI. TCRdb re-called the multiplex PCR reads with MiXCR, one entry per CDR3 protein. The table lists under 200,000 distinct CDR3 sequences, about 9.4% of them singletons. The length of the CDR3 is 13 residues. Trimming pared 5 bases from V and 9 bases from J, leaving 13 bases between. From germline, CDR1 is LNHDA and CDR2 SQIVND (reference sequence). This clonotype was detected a few times.

The clonotype originates from a woman aged 18-29 years with Graves' hyperthyroidism that later progressed to Graves' ophthalmopathy. The chain carries TRBV19 and TRBJ2-2, with TRBD1 as a possible D gene (6 bases). The sample was blood. CDR3 nucleotide sequence: TGTGCCAGTAGTTTACAGGGAACCCGGGAGCTGTTTTTT. Residues: CASSLQGTRELFF.